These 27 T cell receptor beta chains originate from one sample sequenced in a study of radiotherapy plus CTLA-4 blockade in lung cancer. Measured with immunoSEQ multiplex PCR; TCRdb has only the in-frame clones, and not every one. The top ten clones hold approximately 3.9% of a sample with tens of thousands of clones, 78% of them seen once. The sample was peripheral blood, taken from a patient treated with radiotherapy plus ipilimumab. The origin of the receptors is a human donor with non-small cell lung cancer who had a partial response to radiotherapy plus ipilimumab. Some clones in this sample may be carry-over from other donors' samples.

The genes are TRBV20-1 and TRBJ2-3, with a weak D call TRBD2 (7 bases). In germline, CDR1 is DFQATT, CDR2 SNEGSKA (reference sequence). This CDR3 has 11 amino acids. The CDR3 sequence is CSRGGASGQYF. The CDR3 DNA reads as TGCAGCCGAGGGGGGGCGTCGGGGCAGTATTTT.

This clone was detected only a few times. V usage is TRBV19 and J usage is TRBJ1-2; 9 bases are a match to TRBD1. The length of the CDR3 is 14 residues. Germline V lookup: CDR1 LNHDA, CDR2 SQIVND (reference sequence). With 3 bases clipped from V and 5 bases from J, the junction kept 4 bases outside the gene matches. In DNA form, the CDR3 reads TGTGCCAGTAGTATGGGGACAGGGAGATATGGCTACACCTTC. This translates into CASSMGTGRYGYTF.

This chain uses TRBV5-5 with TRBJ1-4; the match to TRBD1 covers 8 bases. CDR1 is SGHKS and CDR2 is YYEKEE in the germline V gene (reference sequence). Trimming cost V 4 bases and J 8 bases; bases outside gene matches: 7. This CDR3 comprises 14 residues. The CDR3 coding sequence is TGTGCCAGCAGCCCAGGGGGCGTAGGAGAAAAACTGTTTTTT. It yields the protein CASSPGGVGEKLFF.

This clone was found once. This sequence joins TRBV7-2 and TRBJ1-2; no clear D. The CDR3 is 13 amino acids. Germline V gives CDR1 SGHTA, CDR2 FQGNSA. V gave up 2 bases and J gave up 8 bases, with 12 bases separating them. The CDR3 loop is CASSLIGRGGYTF. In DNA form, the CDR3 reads TGTGCCAGCAGCTTAATAGGCAGAGGAGGCTACACCTTC.

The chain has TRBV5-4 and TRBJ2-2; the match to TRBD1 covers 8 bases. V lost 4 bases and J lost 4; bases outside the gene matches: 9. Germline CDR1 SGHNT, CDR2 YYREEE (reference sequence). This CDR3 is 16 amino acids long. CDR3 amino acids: CASSTGQGRGTGELFF. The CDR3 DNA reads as TGTGCCAGCAGCACCGGACAGGGCCGGGGCACCGGGGAGCTGTTTTTT.

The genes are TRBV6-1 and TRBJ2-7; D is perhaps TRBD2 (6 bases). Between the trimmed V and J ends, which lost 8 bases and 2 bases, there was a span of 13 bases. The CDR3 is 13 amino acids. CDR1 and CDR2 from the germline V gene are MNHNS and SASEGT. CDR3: CASRTTGAYEQYF. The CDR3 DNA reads TGTGCCAGCCGTACCACGGGGGCCTACGAGCAGTACTTC.

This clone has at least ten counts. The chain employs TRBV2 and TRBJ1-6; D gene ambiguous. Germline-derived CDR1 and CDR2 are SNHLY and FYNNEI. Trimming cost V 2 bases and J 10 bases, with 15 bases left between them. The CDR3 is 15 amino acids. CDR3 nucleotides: TGTGCCAGCAGTGAACCGGGGTTCGGTCAGTCACCCCTCCACTTT. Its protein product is CASSEPGFGQSPLHF.

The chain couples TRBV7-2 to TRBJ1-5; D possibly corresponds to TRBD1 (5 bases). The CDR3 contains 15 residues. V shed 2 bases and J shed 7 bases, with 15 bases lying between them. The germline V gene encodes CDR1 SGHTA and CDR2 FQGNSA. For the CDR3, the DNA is TGTGCCAGCAGCTTAAACGGGGGAGCCGGGCAGCCCCAGCATTTT. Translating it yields CASSLNGGAGQPQHF.

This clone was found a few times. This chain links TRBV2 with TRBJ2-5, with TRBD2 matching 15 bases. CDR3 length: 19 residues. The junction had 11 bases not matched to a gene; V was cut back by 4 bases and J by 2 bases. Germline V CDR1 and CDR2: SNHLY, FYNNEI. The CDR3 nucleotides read TGTGCCAGCAGTGGATTTGTGGGACTAGCGGGGGGCGGGCAAGAGACCCAGTACTTC. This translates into CASSGFVGLAGGGQETQYF.

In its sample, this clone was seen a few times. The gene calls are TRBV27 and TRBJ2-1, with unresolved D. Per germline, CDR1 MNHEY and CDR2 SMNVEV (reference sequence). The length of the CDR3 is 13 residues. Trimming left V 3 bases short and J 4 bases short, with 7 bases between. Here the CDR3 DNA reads TGTGCCAGCAGTTTTGGCTTATACAATGAGCAGTTCTTC. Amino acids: CASSFGLYNEQFF.

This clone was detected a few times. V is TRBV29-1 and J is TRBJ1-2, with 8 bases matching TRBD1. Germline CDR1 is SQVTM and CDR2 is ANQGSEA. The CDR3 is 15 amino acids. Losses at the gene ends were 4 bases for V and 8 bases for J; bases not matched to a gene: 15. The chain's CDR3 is CSVVGIADRAWGYTF. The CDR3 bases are TGCAGCGTTGTTGGGATTGCGGACAGGGCCTGGGGCTACACCTTC.

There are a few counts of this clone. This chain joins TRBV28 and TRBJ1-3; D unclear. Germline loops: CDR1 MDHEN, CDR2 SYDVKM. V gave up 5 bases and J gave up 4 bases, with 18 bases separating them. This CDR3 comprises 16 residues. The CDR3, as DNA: TGTGCCAGCAGTCTACCAGCGGGAGTCTCCGGAAACACCATATATTTT. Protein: CASSLPAGVSGNTIYF.

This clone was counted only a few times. The CDR3 protein is CASSSRSGLYNEQFF. CDR3 bases: TGTGCCAGTAGTTCCCGATCAGGACTCTACAATGAGCAGTTCTTC. This chain links TRBV19 with TRBJ2-1; D might be TRBD2 (5 bases). Trimming cost V 5 bases and J 3 bases, with 14 bases left between them. The CDR3 length is 15 residues. Germline V lookup: CDR1 LNHDA, CDR2 SQIVND (reference sequence).

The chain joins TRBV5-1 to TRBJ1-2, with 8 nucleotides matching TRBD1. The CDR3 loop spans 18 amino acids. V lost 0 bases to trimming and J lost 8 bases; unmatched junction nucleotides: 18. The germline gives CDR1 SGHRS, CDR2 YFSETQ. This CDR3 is CASSLAPSGRQGAGGYTF. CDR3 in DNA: TGCGCCAGCAGCTTGGCCCCCTCCGGCCGGCAGGGGGCGGGCGGCTACACCTTC.

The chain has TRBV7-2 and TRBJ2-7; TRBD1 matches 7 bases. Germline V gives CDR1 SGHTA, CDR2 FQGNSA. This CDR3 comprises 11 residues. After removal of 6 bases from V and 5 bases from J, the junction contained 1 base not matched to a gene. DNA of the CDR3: TGTGCCAGCAGGACAGGGAACGAGCAGTACTTC. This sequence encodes CASRTGNEQYF.

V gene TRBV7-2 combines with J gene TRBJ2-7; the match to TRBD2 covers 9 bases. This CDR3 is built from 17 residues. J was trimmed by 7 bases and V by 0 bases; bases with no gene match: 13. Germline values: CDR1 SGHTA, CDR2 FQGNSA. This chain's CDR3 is CASSLAGPGGGAEEQYF. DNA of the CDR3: TGTGCCAGCAGCTTAGCTGGCCCCGGCGGGGGGGCCGAGGAGCAGTACTTC. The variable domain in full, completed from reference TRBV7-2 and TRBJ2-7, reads GAGVSQSPSNKVTEKGKDVELRCDPISGHTALYWYRQSLGQGLEFLIYFQGNSAPDKSGLPSDRFSAERTGGSVSTLTIQRTQQEDSAVYLCASSLAGPGGGAEEQYFGPGTRLTVT.

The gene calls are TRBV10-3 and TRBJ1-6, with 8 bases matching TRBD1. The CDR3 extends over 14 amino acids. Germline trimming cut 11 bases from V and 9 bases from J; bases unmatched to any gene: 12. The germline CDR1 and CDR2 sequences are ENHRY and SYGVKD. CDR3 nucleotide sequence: TGTGCCGCCTCAGGGGGCGGGTACGTTTCACCCCTCCACTTT. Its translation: CAASGGGYVSPLHF.

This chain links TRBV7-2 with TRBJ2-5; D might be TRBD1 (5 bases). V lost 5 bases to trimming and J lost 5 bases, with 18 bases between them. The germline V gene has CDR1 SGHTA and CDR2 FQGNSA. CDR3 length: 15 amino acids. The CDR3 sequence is CASSPTYRGYETQYF. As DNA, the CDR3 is TGTGCCAGCAGCCCAACGTATAGGGGATACGAGACCCAGTACTTC.

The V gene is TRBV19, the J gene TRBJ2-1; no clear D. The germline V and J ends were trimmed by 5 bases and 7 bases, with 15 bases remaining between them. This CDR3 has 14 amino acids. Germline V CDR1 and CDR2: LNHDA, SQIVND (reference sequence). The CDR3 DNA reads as TGTGCCAGTAGTTTAGCTAGTCGATCGAATGAGCAGTTCTTC. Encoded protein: CASSLASRSNEQFF.

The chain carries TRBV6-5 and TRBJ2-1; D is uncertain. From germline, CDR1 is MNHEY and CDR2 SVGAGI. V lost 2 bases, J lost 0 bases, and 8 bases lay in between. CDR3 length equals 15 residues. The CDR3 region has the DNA TGTGCCAGCAGTTACGACTGGAGCTCCTACAATGAGCAGTTCTTC. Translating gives CASSYDWSSYNEQFF.

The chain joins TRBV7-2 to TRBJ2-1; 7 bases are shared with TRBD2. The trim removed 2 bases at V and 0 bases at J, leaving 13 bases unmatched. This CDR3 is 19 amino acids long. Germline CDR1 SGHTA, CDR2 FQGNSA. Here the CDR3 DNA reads TGTGCCAGCAGCTTATTCCCAGAAACAGCGGGGAGCTCCTACAATGAGCAGTTCTTC. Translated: CASSLFPETAGSSYNEQFF.

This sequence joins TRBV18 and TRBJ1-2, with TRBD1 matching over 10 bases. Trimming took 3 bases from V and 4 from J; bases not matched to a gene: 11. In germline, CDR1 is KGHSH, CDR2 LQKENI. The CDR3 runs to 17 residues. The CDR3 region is CASSPPRLGQGTYGYTF. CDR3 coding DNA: TGTGCCAGCTCACCTCCCAGGTTGGGACAGGGGACCTATGGCTACACCTTC. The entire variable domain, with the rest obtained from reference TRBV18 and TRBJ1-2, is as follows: NAGVMQNPRHLVRRRGQEARLRCSPMKGHSHVYWYRQLPEEGLKFMVYLQKENIIDESGMPKERFSAEFPKEGPSILRIQQVVRGDSAAYFCASSPPRLGQGTYGYTFGSGTRLTVV.

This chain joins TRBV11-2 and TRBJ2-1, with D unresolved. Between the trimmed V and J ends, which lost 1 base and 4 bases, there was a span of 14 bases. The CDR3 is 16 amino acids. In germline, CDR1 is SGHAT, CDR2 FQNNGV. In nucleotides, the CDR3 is TGTGCCAGCAGCTTAGGAACGGTTGAACGGTACAATGAGCAGTTCTTC. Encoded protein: CASSLGTVERYNEQFF.

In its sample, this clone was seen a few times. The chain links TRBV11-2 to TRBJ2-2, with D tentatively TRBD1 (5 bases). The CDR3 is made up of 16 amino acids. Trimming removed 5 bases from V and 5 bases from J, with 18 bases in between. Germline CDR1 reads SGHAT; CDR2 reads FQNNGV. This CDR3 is CASSADRAGWTGELFF. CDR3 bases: TGTGCCAGCAGCGCCGATAGGGCAGGGTGGACCGGGGAGCTGTTTTTT.

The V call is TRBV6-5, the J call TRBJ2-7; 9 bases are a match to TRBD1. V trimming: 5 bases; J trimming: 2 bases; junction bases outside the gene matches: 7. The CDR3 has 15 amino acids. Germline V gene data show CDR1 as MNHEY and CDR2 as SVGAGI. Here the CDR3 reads CASSASGTGTYEQYF. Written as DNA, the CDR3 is TGTGCCAGCAGTGCTTCCGGGACAGGGACCTACGAGCAGTACTTC.

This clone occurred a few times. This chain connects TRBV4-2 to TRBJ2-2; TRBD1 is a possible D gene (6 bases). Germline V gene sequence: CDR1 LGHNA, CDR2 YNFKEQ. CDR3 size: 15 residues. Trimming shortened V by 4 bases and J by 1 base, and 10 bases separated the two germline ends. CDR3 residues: CASSLSGQNTGELFF. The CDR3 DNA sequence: TGTGCCAGCAGCCTCTCGGGACAGAACACCGGGGAGCTGTTTTTT.

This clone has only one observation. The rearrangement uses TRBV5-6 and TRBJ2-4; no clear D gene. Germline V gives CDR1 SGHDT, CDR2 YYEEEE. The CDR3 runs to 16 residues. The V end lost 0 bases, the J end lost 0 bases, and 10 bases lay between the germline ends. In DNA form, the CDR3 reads TGTGCCAGCAGCTTGGGCGAATTTCTAGCCAAAAACATTCAGTACTTC. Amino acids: CASSLGEFLAKNIQYF.